The entry that follows covers one TCR beta chain sequence. Its antigen has not been determined. Per-base quality was not reported, and no clone a single base away is much larger than it. The library came from the immunoSEQ multiplex PCR assay. Per the authors' processing: To diagnose cytomegalovirus status from the catalog of TCR beta chain sequences, a statistical classification framework was built. In TCRdb, the immuneACCESS table is reduced to in-frame sequences with V and J assigned. These tables do not hold every clone; where another copy was compared, an unresolved V gene accounts for under half, and the others remain unexplained. V and J calls plus clone size are reproduced from that table; the DNA served to infer D and trimming. The table for this sample lists approximately 160,000 clones; roughly nine tenths of them were counted only once. The ten largest clones take up 4% to 5% of the sample.

The data were obtained in a study of cytomegalovirus exposure and HLA in healthy donors (TCRdb year 2017). Describing the broader study: According to a later analysis, one platform produced both the 110 or so validation repertoires and the 720 or so repertoires of the first cohort. The study aimed to test whether signatures of past pathogen exposure could be identified by cataloging public T cell receptors. Besides the first cohort of roughly 660 subjects, a separate validation cohort made up of 120 different subjects was used. To predict cytomegalovirus infection status, the study brought together high-throughput TCR immunosequencing, statistical association of individual TCRs with disease status, and machine learning.

The full study reports these points: The authors suggested that the approach could potentially be extended to other disease states and immunological phenotypes. The study gave a list of about 170 TCR beta chains associated with cytomegalovirus. The validation cohort had no HLA typing available for a later analysis, so co-occurrence within that cohort was assessed over all 130 or so repertoires. While some public TCRs were present in many individuals, most TCR sequences turned up only very rarely across donors. A later analysis found that TCRs clustered in the first cohort also tended to co-occur in the 110 or so validation repertoires, with more than 90% of cluster scores above 0. Cytomegalovirus status was reported to be diagnosed by the classifier with high specificity and sensitivity in both the original and validation cohorts. In vitro tests confirmed that a few of the cytomegalovirus-associated TCR beta chains recognize cytomegalovirus antigens.

Donors formed part of the validation cohort, which comprised about 130 subjects and was distinct from the first cohort of under 850 subjects. This sequence originates from a man younger than 35 in good health and CMV-seropositive. Sequencing was done on a sample of PBMCs.

The base sequence is TGTGCCAGCGGGGGGAGCTCCTACAATGAGCAGTTCTTC. This yields the protein CASGGSSYNEQFF. This sequence uses TRBV6-5 and TRBJ2-1; TRBD2 is perhaps the D gene, given 6 matching bases. The CDR3 runs 13 amino acids, cysteine and phenylalanine included. Solely the CDR3 DNA is kept, with 39 bases framed from the first base. For CDR1 and CDR2, the germline V gene lists MNHEY and SVGAGI. A distance of 8 bases separates the germline ends of V and J, which lose 8 bases and 0 bases respectively.